The T cell receptor (beta chain) under discussion was sequenced for a study of CD8 T cells in ankylosing spondylitis. Study-wide results and caveats: Made up of about eight highly homologous variants, a TCR beta motif appeared characteristic of ankylosing spondylitis blood. Disease-linked clones, CD8+, were relatively rare in peripheral blood.

CDR3 length equals 14 residues. Germline assignment: CDR1 DFQATT and CDR2 SNEGSKA (reference sequence). V lost 0 bases and J 4 bases, leaving 12 bases between the germline ends. It was by quantitative 5'-RACE with molecular barcodes that TCR beta libraries were made. TCRdb re-analysed the 5' RACE reads in MiXCR, keeping a single row per CDR3 protein. The table records 500,000 or so distinct CDR3 sequences, under 5.5% of them present only once. This clonotype has a count of ten or more. Its target is not known. Material: blood, either unsorted or a sorted T cell fraction (not recorded which). The clonotype was recovered from a male donor with ankylosing spondylitis. This chain uses TRBV20-1 with TRBJ1-1; D not certain. The CDR3 DNA sequence: TGCAGTGCTAGAGATCCGGGGTCGGGCACTGAAGCTTTCTTT. As protein: CSARDPGSGTEAFF.